A selection of T cell receptor beta chains follows, all from one sample in a study of shared clonotypes between healthy human individuals. This table comes from immunoSEQ multiplex PCR, and its TCRdb copy is limited to in-frame clones, with some not included. The sample shows 1.4 million to 1.5 million clones, 95% to 97% of them seen only once. Sample: naive CD4+ T cells sorted from blood. The receptor source for this set is a young man in good health. CDR3s include the opening cysteine and the closing phenylalanine or tryptophan. Fields, in order: V gene, J gene, D gene, CDR3 length, clone size, CDR3 DNA, CDR3 protein. The D gene is left open where the match is weak. Some rows have no size entry. The others give once, few or many, or a class for an expanded clone.

TRBV5-1	TRBJ2-2	.	15	.	TGCGCCAGCAGTGAAGGACTGAGGGGACCCGGGGAGCTGTTTTTT	CASSEGLRGPGELFF
TRBV28	TRBJ2-3	TRBD1	17	.	TGTGCCAGCAGTTTATTAGGTTGGGACAGGGACACAGATACGCAGTATTTT	CASSLLGWDRDTDTQYF
TRBV2	TRBJ1-5	.	12	.	TGTGCCAGCAGGGGGCCCAATCAGCCCCAGCATTTT	CASRGPNQPQHF
TRBV18	TRBJ2-7	TRBD1	15	.	TGTGCCAGCTCACTCGGACAGGGCACCTCCTACGAGCAGTACTTC	CASSLGQGTSYEQYF
TRBV18	TRBJ2-7	.	15	.	TGTGCCAGCTCACCGGAAACCAGCCGAGCCTACGAGCAGTACTTC	CASSPETSRAYEQYF
TRBV15	TRBJ2-6	.	18	.	TGTGCCACCAGCAGAGATAAGGGGCCGATTACTGGGGCCAACGTCCTGACTTTC	CATSRDKGPITGANVLTF
TRBV7-2	TRBJ2-7	.	15	.	TGTGCCAGCAGCGCGGGACAGAGAATCGTCTACGAGCAGTACTTC	CASSAGQRIVYEQYF
TRBV5-1	TRBJ1-1	.	13	.	TGCGCCAGCAGCCGAACGGGGAACACTGAAGCTTTCTTT	CASSRTGNTEAFF
TRBV5-1	TRBJ1-1	.	14	.	TGCGCCAGCAGCCCTGGGACGGTGAACACTGAAGCTTTCTTT	CASSPGTVNTEAFF
TRBV11-3	TRBJ1-1	TRBD1	13	.	TGTGCCAGCAGCCAGGGGGGAATTGCTGAAGCTTTCTTT	CASSQGGIAEAFF
TRBV30	TRBJ1-1	.	13	.	TGTGCCTGGAGTGTACTCGGGCGGACTGAAGCTTTCTTT	CAWSVLGRTEAFF
TRBV4-2	TRBJ2-1	.	13	.	TGTGCCAGCAGCGGCGGCTCCTACAATGAGCAGTTCTTC	CASSGGSYNEQFF
TRBV30	TRBJ2-7	.	16	.	TGTGCCTGGAGTCCCCCAAGGACCGTCAGCTCCTACGAGCAGTACTTC	CAWSPPRTVSSYEQYF
TRBV5-1	TRBJ1-3	TRBD1	15	.	TGCGCCAGCAGCCAGGACAGGCGCGCTGGAAACACCATATATTTT	CASSQDRRAGNTIYF
TRBV28	TRBJ2-7	TRBD2	14	once	TGTGCCAGCAGTTTGACAACTAGCGCATACGAGCAGTACTTC	CASSLTTSAYEQYF
TRBV18	TRBJ2-1	TRBD2	17	.	TGTGCCAGCTCACCCCCGCTAGCGGGAGGGCCTGTCAATGAGCAGTTCTTC	CASSPPLAGGPVNEQFF
TRBV6-6	TRBJ2-1	TRBD2	15	.	TGTGCCAGCAGCCGCCAGCGGGAGGGCCGCCTTGAGCAGTTCTTC	CASSRQREGRLEQFF
TRBV5-4	TRBJ1-3	TRBD1	16	.	TGTGCCAGCAGCTTGGCAGGGGGCTTTGGGGGAAACACCATATATTTT	CASSLAGGFGGNTIYF
TRBV9	TRBJ2-5	.	14	.	TGTGCCAGCAGCGTAGAGCCGACGGGAGAGACCCAGTACTTC	CASSVEPTGETQYF
TRBV11-2	TRBJ1-2	.	13	.	TGTGCCAGCAGCTTAGGGACACCCTATGGCTACACCTTC	CASSLGTPYGYTF
TRBV2	TRBJ1-3	.	14	once	TGTGCCAGCAGTCGCGTCGACTCTGGAAACACCATATATTTT	CASSRVDSGNTIYF
TRBV30	TRBJ1-4	TRBD1	17	.	TGTGCCTGGAGTGTCCCTTACAGGGGTTCAACTAATGAAAAACTGTTTTTT	CAWSVPYRGSTNEKLFF
TRBV27	TRBJ2-5	TRBD1	15	.	TGTGCCAGCGCTACCGGACAGGGGGCGCAAGAGACCCAGTACTTC	CASATGQGAQETQYF
TRBV4-1	TRBJ2-7	.	15	.	TGCGCCAGCAGCCAAGATCTGCGCAGGGAATACGAGCAGTACTTC	CASSQDLRREYEQYF
TRBV28	TRBJ2-7	TRBD1	17	.	TGTGCCAGCAGATCGCCCTTCAGACAGGGAAGCTCCTACGAGCAGTACTTC	CASRSPFRQGSSYEQYF
TRBV11-2	TRBJ2-1	.	15	.	TGTGCCAGCAGCTTAGACAGGGGGGGTTCGACTAAGCAGTTCTTC	CASSLDRGGSTKQFF
TRBV6-6	TRBJ2-6	.	15	.	TGTGCCAGCAGTTACCTTTCTTCTGGGGCCAACGTCCTGACTTTC	CASSYLSSGANVLTF
TRBV18	TRBJ2-3	.	14	.	TGTGCCAGCTCACCACCGGGCAGCACAGATACGCAGTATTTT	CASSPPGSTDTQYF
TRBV9	TRBJ1-1	TRBD1	14	.	TGTGCCAGCAGCGCCGGACAGGGGAGGACTGAAGCTTTCTTT	CASSAGQGRTEAFF
TRBV7-2	TRBJ2-1	.	17	.	TGTGCCAGCAGCCCGAGGGTGTCCTGGCTCAACGACAATGAGCAGTTCTTC	CASSPRVSWLNDNEQFF